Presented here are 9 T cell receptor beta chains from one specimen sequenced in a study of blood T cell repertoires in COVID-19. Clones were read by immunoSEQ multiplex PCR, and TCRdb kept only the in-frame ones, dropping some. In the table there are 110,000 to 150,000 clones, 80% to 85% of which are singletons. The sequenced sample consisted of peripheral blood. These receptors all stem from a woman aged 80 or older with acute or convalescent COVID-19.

CDR3 region: CASSSGSWNEQFF. The CDR3 DNA is TGTGCCAGTAGTAGCGGGAGCTGGAATGAGCAGTTCTTC. This sequence joins TRBV19 and TRBJ2-1; 7 positions match TRBD2. This CDR3 has 13 amino acids. Germline CDR1 is LNHDA and CDR2 is SQIVND (reference sequence). V gave up 4 bases and J gave up 7 bases; unmatched junction bases: 4.

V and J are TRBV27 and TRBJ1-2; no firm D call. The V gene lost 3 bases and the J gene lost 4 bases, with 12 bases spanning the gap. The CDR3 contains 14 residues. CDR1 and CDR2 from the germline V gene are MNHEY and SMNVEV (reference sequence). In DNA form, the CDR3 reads TGTGCCAGCAGTTTCCGAACCGGGAGCTATGGCTACACCTTC. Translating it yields CASSFRTGSYGYTF.

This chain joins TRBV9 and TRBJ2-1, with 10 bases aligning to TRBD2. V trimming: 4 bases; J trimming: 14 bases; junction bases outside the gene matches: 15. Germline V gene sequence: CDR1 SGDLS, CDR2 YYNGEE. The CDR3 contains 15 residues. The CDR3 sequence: CASSHAGSSGGGEFF. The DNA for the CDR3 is TGTGCCAGCAGCCATGCGGGTTCTAGCGGGGGCGGGGAGTTCTTC.

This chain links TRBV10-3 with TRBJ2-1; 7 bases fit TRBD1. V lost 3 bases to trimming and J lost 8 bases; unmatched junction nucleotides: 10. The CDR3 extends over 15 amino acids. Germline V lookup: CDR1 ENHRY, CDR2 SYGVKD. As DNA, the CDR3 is TGTGCCATCAGTGAAGGGGGCACGATCGTGTATGAGCAGTTCTTC. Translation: CAISEGGTIVYEQFF.

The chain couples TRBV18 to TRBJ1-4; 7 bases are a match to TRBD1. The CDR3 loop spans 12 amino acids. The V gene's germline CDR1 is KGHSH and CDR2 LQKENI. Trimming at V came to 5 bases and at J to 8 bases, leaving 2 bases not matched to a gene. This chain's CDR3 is CASSADREKLFF. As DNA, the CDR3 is TGTGCCAGCTCAGCGGACAGGGAAAAACTGTTTTTT.

As DNA, the CDR3 is TGTGCCAGTCGGACTTTCGGGAACTCCTACGAGCAGTACTTC. This translates into CASRTFGNSYEQYF. V and J are TRBV2 and TRBJ2-7; D may be TRBD2 (5 bases). With 9 bases removed from V and 0 bases from J, the gap between germline ends came to 15 bases. Germline-derived CDR1 and CDR2 are SNHLY and FYNNEI. The CDR3 runs to 14 residues. Combining the CDR3 with reference TRBV2 and TRBJ2-7 gives the whole variable domain EPEVTQTPSHQVTQMGQEVILRCVPISNHLYFYWYRQILGQKVEFLVSFYNNEISEKSEIFDDQFSVERPDGSNFTLKIRSTKLEDSAMYFCASRTFGNSYEQYFGPGTRLTVT.

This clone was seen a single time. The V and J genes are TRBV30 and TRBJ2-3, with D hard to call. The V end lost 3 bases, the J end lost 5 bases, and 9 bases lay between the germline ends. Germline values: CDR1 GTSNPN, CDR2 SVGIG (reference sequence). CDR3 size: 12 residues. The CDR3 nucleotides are TGTGCCTGGAGCAAAACGGGAGATACGCAGTATTTT. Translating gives CAWSKTGDTQYF.

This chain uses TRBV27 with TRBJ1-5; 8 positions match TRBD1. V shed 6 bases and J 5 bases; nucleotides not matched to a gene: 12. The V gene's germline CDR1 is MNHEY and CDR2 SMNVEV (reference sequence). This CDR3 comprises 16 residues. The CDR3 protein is CASRPTDRVGDQPQHF. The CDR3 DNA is TGTGCCAGCAGACCCACGGACAGGGTTGGGGATCAGCCCCAGCATTTT.

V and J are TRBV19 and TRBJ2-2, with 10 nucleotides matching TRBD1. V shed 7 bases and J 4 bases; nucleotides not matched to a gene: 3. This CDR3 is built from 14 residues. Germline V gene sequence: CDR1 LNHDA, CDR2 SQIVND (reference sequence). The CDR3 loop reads CASIRTGGTGELFF. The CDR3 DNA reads TGTGCCAGTATCAGGACAGGGGGCACCGGGGAGCTGTTTTTT.